The rows below give T cell receptor beta chains drawn from one sample of a study of T-cell reconstitution after alpha-beta-depleted transplantation in children. Each CDR3 protein is one row after TCRdb ran MiXCR on the PCR reads. The table lists around 400,000 distinct CDR3 sequences, roughly 21% of them singletons. Sample: PBMCs from the stem cell graft donor, taken from the stem cell graft. These receptors originate from a human donor who donated a stem cell graft to a child with acute myeloid leukemia. Both conserved end residues are part of each CDR3. The D gene is left open where the match is weak. Clone size is shown for a subset of rows, as once, few, many or a class of expanded clone.

J	V	D	size	DNA	CDR3
TRBJ2-5	TRBV5-1	NA	once	TGCGCCAGCAGCTTGGTGCAGGGGAAAGAGACCCAGTACTTC	CASSLVQGKETQYF
TRBJ2-3	TRBV12-3/TRBV12-4	TRBD2	NA	TGTGCCAGCACCCAGACTAGCGGCACAGATACGCAGTATTTT	CASTQTSGTDTQYF
TRBJ2-1	TRBV7-8	NA	NA	TGTGCCAGCACCCTGATGGGAATAGCGGCAGCGTACAATGAGCAGTTCTTC	CASTLMGIAAAYNEQFF
TRBJ2-6	TRBV7-2	NA	few	TGTGCCAGCAGCTTTGGTGGGACGCGGGGGGCCAACGTCCTGACTTTC	CASSFGGTRGANVLTF
TRBJ2-1	TRBV20-1	TRBD2	few	TGCAGTGCCTTGAGCGGGAGGGCCAATGAGCAGTTCTTC	CSALSGRANEQFF
TRBJ2-7	TRBV25-1	TRBD1	NA	TGTGCCAGCTCAGACAGGGGGCTCTACGAGCAGTACTTC	CASSDRGLYEQYF
TRBJ2-1	TRBV28	NA	NA	TGTGCCAGCAGTTTGTTGGAGGGTGGGTTGAATGAGCAGTTCTTC	CASSLLEGGLNEQFF
TRBJ2-6	TRBV5-1	NA	few	TGCGCCAGCAGCTTGGTCTTGGGCGGGAACGTCCTGACTTTC	CASSLVLGGNVLTF
TRBJ2-7	TRBV28	TRBD2	few	TGTGCCAGCAGTCCTTCCTCCGGGACTAGGTTTGGCTACGAGCAGTACTTC	CASSPSSGTRFGYEQYF
TRBJ2-7	TRBV28	NA	once	TGTGCCAGCAGCCCTCTAGCGATCCACTCCTACGAGCAGTACTTC	CASSPLAIHSYEQYF
TRBJ1-5	TRBV20-1	TRBD1	many	TGCAGTGCTAGAGATTACAGGACAGGGTCTCAGCCCCAGCATTTT	CSARDYRTGSQPQHF
TRBJ2-1	TRBV20-1	NA	many	TGCAGTGCGTGGCTCGATGAGCAGTTCTTC	CSAWLDEQFF
TRBJ2-7	TRBV6-5	NA	many	TGTGCCAGCAGCCCAACAGAGACCTACGAGCAGTACTTC	CASSPTETYEQYF
TRBJ2-1	TRBV29-1	TRBD2	many	TGCAGCGTTGATGCGGGAGTCTACAATGAGCAGTTCTTC	CSVDAGVYNEQFF
TRBJ2-1	TRBV6-1	NA	many	TGTGCCAGCAGCCCCGGGATCTTAAGTGAGCAGTTCTTC	CASSPGILSEQFF
TRBJ2-1	TRBV29-1	TRBD2	NA	TGCAGCGTGATTAGCGGGACGGTATACAATGAGCAGTTCTTC	CSVISGTVYNEQFF